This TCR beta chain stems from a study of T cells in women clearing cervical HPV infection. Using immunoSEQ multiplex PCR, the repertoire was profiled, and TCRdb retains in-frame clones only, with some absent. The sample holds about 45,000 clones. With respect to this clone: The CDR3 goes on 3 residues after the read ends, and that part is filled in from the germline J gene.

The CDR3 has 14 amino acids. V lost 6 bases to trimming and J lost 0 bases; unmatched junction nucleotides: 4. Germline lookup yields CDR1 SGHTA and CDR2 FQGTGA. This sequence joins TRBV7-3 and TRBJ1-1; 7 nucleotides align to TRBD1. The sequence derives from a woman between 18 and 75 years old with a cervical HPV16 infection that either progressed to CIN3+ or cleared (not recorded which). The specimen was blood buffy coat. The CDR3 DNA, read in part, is TGTGCCAGCAGGTCCGACAGGGTGAACACTGAA. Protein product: CASRSDRVNTE. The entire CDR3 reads CASRSDRVNTEAFF.